These T cell receptor beta chains were read from a single sample in a study of blood T cell repertoires in COVID-19. TCRdb's table, derived via immunoSEQ multiplex PCR, lists solely in-frame clones and lacks some. The sample lists some 110,000 clones, more than 60% occurring once. The sample comprised peripheral blood. The receptors stem from a man between 65 and 79 years old with acute or convalescent COVID-19. The CDR3 runs from the conserved cysteine through the conserved F or W. Fields, in order: J gene, clone size, D gene, V gene, CDR3 protein, CDR3 DNA. A D gene is named only where the DNA matches it firmly. A clone size is listed for some rows: how often the clone was seen (once, few, many), or a class if it is expanded.

j_call: TRBJ2-3
clone_size: .
d_call: TRBD1
v_call: TRBV5-1
cdr3_aa: CASSVRDRSTDTQYF
cdr3_nt: TGCGCCAGCAGCGTCCGGGACAGGAGCACAGATACGCAGTATTTT

j_call: TRBJ2-3
clone_size: .
d_call: TRBD1
v_call: TRBV29-1
cdr3_aa: CSVEPTGGAQYF
cdr3_nt: TGCAGCGTTGAACCGACAGGGGGGGCGCAGTATTTT

j_call: TRBJ2-7
clone_size: once
d_call: TRBD2
v_call: TRBV5-6
cdr3_aa: CASSVLGTSSYEQYF
cdr3_nt: TGTGCCAGCAGTGTATTGGGGACTAGCTCCTACGAGCAGTACTTC

j_call: TRBJ2-7
clone_size: .
d_call: .
v_call: TRBV5-4
cdr3_aa: CASSPGTRGYEQYF
cdr3_nt: TGTGCCAGCAGCCCCGGGACAAGGGGCTACGAGCAGTACTTC

j_call: TRBJ1-2
clone_size: .
d_call: TRBD1
v_call: TRBV11-3
cdr3_aa: CASSLEPLWTGNRFNYGYTF
cdr3_nt: TGTGCCAGCAGCTTAGAGCCCCTCTGGACAGGCAACCGCTTCAACTATGGCTACACCTTC

j_call: TRBJ1-2
clone_size: few
d_call: .
v_call: TRBV5-1
cdr3_aa: CASSPRGGADYGYTF
cdr3_nt: TGCGCCAGCAGCCCTCGGGGGGGAGCGGACTATGGCTACACCTTC

j_call: TRBJ1-5
clone_size: .
d_call: .
v_call: TRBV11-2
cdr3_aa: CASSLALNQPQHF
cdr3_nt: TGTGCCAGCAGCTTAGCACTGAATCAGCCCCAGCATTTT

j_call: TRBJ2-1
clone_size: .
d_call: TRBD2
v_call: TRBV29-1
cdr3_aa: CSVAGTSVYNEQFF
cdr3_nt: TGCAGCGTTGCCGGGACTAGCGTCTACAATGAGCAGTTCTTC

j_call: TRBJ2-5
clone_size: .
d_call: TRBD2
v_call: TRBV28
cdr3_aa: CASRPVAGSLETQYF
cdr3_nt: TGTGCCAGCAGACCGGTAGCGGGAAGTCTGGAGACCCAGTACTTC

j_call: TRBJ1-4
clone_size: .
d_call: TRBD1
v_call: TRBV18
cdr3_aa: CATQGQDGEKLFF
cdr3_nt: TGTGCCACCCAAGGACAGGATGGTGAAAAACTGTTTTTT

j_call: TRBJ1-1
clone_size: .
d_call: TRBD1
v_call: TRBV30
cdr3_aa: CAWTQGQGQTEAFF
cdr3_nt: TGTGCCTGGACCCAAGGACAGGGTCAGACTGAAGCTTTCTTT

j_call: TRBJ1-4
clone_size: .
d_call: TRBD1
v_call: TRBV19
cdr3_aa: CASSMGQGGEKLFF
cdr3_nt: TGTGCCAGTAGTATGGGACAGGGCGGGGAAAAACTGTTTTTT

j_call: TRBJ2-7
clone_size: .
d_call: .
v_call: TRBV7-2
cdr3_aa: CASSSGYTYEQYF
cdr3_nt: TGTGCCAGCAGCTCAGGGTATACCTACGAGCAGTACTTC

j_call: TRBJ2-7
clone_size: .
d_call: TRBD1
v_call: TRBV5-6
cdr3_aa: CASSSPGQGRKYF
cdr3_nt: TGTGCCAGCAGCTCCCCGGGACAGGGGCGAAAGTACTTC

j_call: TRBJ2-3
clone_size: .
d_call: .
v_call: TRBV5-6
cdr3_aa: CASSLSSDTQYF
cdr3_nt: TGTGCCAGCAGCCTTTCCTCAGATACGCAGTATTTT

j_call: TRBJ2-5
clone_size: .
d_call: TRBD1
v_call: TRBV2
cdr3_aa: CASSAFGQGSETQYF
cdr3_nt: TGTGCCAGCAGCGCTTTCGGACAGGGAAGTGAGACCCAGTACTTC

j_call: TRBJ2-2
clone_size: .
d_call: TRBD2
v_call: TRBV9
cdr3_aa: CASSGLAGANGELFF
cdr3_nt: TGTGCCAGCAGCGGACTAGCGGGAGCGAACGGGGAGCTGTTTTTT

j_call: TRBJ2-7
clone_size: .
d_call: TRBD2
v_call: TRBV4-1
cdr3_aa: CASSHRTSEQYF
cdr3_nt: TGCGCCAGCAGCCACCGGACTAGCGAGCAGTACTTC

j_call: TRBJ1-1
clone_size: .
d_call: .
v_call: TRBV5-5
cdr3_aa: CASRRGGPPMNTEAFF
cdr3_nt: TGTGCCAGCAGGAGGGGAGGTCCCCCAATGAACACTGAAGCTTTCTTT

j_call: TRBJ1-6
clone_size: .
d_call: TRBD1
v_call: TRBV15
cdr3_aa: CATSRDPIRTGIVSPLHF
cdr3_nt: TGTGCCACCAGCAGAGATCCGATTAGGACAGGGATAGTATCACCCCTCCACTTT

j_call: TRBJ2-7
clone_size: .
d_call: TRBD2
v_call: TRBV7-3
cdr3_aa: CASSLSPGGSYEQYF
cdr3_nt: TGTGCCAGCAGCCTTAGCCCGGGGGGTTCCTACGAGCAGTACTTC

j_call: TRBJ2-2
clone_size: .
d_call: TRBD2
v_call: TRBV7-6
cdr3_aa: CASSFVSEREVGELFF
cdr3_nt: TGTGCCAGCAGCTTCGTATCGGAGCGGGAGGTCGGGGAGCTGTTTTTT

j_call: TRBJ1-5
clone_size: .
d_call: TRBD1
v_call: TRBV19
cdr3_aa: CASSQTGVYNQPQHF
cdr3_nt: TGTGCCAGTAGCCAGACAGGGGTCTACAATCAGCCCCAGCATTTT

j_call: TRBJ1-5
clone_size: .
d_call: .
v_call: TRBV5-1
cdr3_aa: CASSLGEGQPQHF
cdr3_nt: TGCGCCAGCAGCTTGGGGGAGGGTCAGCCCCAGCATTTT

j_call: TRBJ2-7
clone_size: .
d_call: TRBD1
v_call: TRBV6-6
cdr3_aa: CASSYPGQGGAYEQYF
cdr3_nt: TGTGCCAGCAGTTACCCCGGACAGGGAGGTGCCTACGAGCAGTACTTC

j_call: TRBJ1-1
clone_size: .
d_call: .
v_call: TRBV5-6
cdr3_aa: CASVGIDAEAFF
cdr3_nt: TGTGCCAGCGTCGGGATAGACGCTGAAGCTTTCTTT

j_call: TRBJ2-4
clone_size: .
d_call: .
v_call: TRBV18
cdr3_aa: CASSPPGGEVIQYF
cdr3_nt: TGTGCCAGCTCACCACCGGGGGGTGAGGTCATTCAGTACTTC

j_call: TRBJ2-1
clone_size: .
d_call: TRBD2
v_call: TRBV9
cdr3_aa: CASSDGLAGVEQFF
cdr3_nt: TGTGCCAGCAGCGACGGACTAGCGGGAGTTGAGCAGTTCTTC

j_call: TRBJ2-6
clone_size: once
d_call: TRBD2
v_call: TRBV7-9
cdr3_aa: CASSLPGTSGTSGANVLTF
cdr3_nt: TGTGCCAGCAGCTTGCCCGGGACTAGCGGGACCTCTGGGGCCAACGTCCTGACTTTC

j_call: TRBJ2-1
clone_size: .
d_call: .
v_call: TRBV14
cdr3_aa: CASSQYLTGSYNEQFF
cdr3_nt: TGTGCCAGCAGCCAATACTTGACAGGATCCTACAATGAGCAGTTCTTC

j_call: TRBJ1-5
clone_size: once
d_call: .
v_call: TRBV29-1
cdr3_aa: CSAGQGGNQPQHF
cdr3_nt: TGCAGCGCGGGGCAGGGAGGTAATCAGCCCCAGCATTTT

j_call: TRBJ2-7
clone_size: once
d_call: TRBD1
v_call: TRBV5-1
cdr3_aa: CASSEGTAYEQYF
cdr3_nt: TGCGCCAGCAGCGAAGGGACAGCCTACGAGCAGTACTTC

j_call: TRBJ1-1
clone_size: .
d_call: .
v_call: TRBV6-1
cdr3_aa: CASSEPGGRATEAFF
cdr3_nt: TGTGCCAGCAGTGAACCAGGTGGAAGAGCTACTGAAGCTTTCTTT

j_call: TRBJ2-3
clone_size: .
d_call: .
v_call: TRBV7-8
cdr3_aa: CASSQLVTGAKDTDTQYF
cdr3_nt: TGTGCCAGCAGCCAACTCGTGACAGGCGCCAAAGACACAGATACGCAGTATTTT

j_call: TRBJ1-6
clone_size: .
d_call: .
v_call: TRBV2
cdr3_aa: CASTRTGQNSPLHF
cdr3_nt: TGTGCCAGCACCAGAACAGGACAGAATTCACCCCTCCACTTT

j_call: TRBJ1-6
clone_size: .
d_call: .
v_call: TRBV9
cdr3_aa: CASSVEARSPLHF
cdr3_nt: TGTGCCAGCAGCGTAGAAGCGAGATCACCCCTCCACTTT

j_call: TRBJ2-3
clone_size: .
d_call: TRBD1
v_call: TRBV2
cdr3_aa: CASSRTGGAGTDTQYF
cdr3_nt: TGTGCCAGTAGCAGGACAGGGGGCGCAGGCACAGATACGCAGTATTTT

j_call: TRBJ2-7
clone_size: .
d_call: .
v_call: TRBV12-3/TRBV12-4
cdr3_aa: CASSAQGEQYF
cdr3_nt: TGTGCCAGCAGTGCACAGGGTGAGCAGTACTTC

j_call: TRBJ1-2
clone_size: .
d_call: TRBD1
v_call: TRBV5-8
cdr3_aa: CASSRDRGRDGYTF
cdr3_nt: TGTGCCAGCAGCCGGGACAGGGGGCGGGATGGCTACACCTTC

j_call: TRBJ2-3
clone_size: .
d_call: TRBD2
v_call: TRBV5-1
cdr3_aa: CASSSDLAGGRDTQYF
cdr3_nt: TGCGCCAGCAGCTCCGACCTGGCGGGGGGACGAGATACGCAGTATTTT

j_call: TRBJ1-4
clone_size: .
d_call: .
v_call: TRBV15
cdr3_aa: CATSRGTQGAEKLFF
cdr3_nt: TGTGCCACCAGCAGAGGGACACAGGGAGCTGAAAAACTGTTTTTT

j_call: TRBJ2-1
clone_size: .
d_call: TRBD2
v_call: TRBV3-1/TRBV3-2
cdr3_aa: CASSQGGLAGSYNEQFF
cdr3_nt: TGTGCCAGCAGCCAAGGAGGACTAGCGGGATCCTACAATGAGCAGTTCTTC

j_call: TRBJ2-1
clone_size: .
d_call: TRBD1
v_call: TRBV2
cdr3_aa: CASSADRGLYNEQFF
cdr3_nt: TGTGCCAGCAGTGCGGACAGGGGGTTATACAATGAGCAGTTCTTC

j_call: TRBJ1-1
clone_size: .
d_call: .
v_call: TRBV6-2/TRBV6-3
cdr3_aa: CASSWTANTEAFF
cdr3_nt: TGTGCCAGCAGTTGGACAGCGAACACTGAAGCTTTCTTT

j_call: TRBJ1-2
clone_size: .
d_call: TRBD1
v_call: TRBV29-1
cdr3_aa: CSVESGGYGYTF
cdr3_nt: TGCAGCGTTGAATCAGGGGGGTACGGCTACACCTTC

j_call: TRBJ2-7
clone_size: few
d_call: .
v_call: TRBV28
cdr3_aa: CASSFGGIRTHPYEQYF
cdr3_nt: TGTGCCAGCAGTTTTGGGGGGATCAGGACACACCCCTACGAGCAGTACTTC

j_call: TRBJ1-4
clone_size: once
d_call: .
v_call: TRBV9
cdr3_aa: CASSGRDTLGPGNEKLFF
cdr3_nt: TGTGCCAGCAGCGGCCGGGACACGTTAGGGCCGGGTAATGAAAAACTGTTTTTT

j_call: TRBJ2-2
clone_size: .
d_call: TRBD1
v_call: TRBV7-3
cdr3_aa: CASSRDSGELFF
cdr3_nt: TGTGCCAGCAGCCGGGACAGCGGGGAGCTGTTTTTT

j_call: TRBJ1-5
clone_size: once
d_call: TRBD1
v_call: TRBV3-1/TRBV3-2
cdr3_aa: CASSQGTGVGQPQHF
cdr3_nt: TGTGCCAGCAGCCAGGGGACAGGGGTCGGGCAGCCCCAGCATTTT

j_call: TRBJ2-1
clone_size: .
d_call: .
v_call: TRBV6-5
cdr3_aa: CASSYSAPGNNEQFF
cdr3_nt: TGTGCCAGCAGTTACTCGGCCCCAGGGAACAATGAGCAGTTCTTC

j_call: TRBJ2-1
clone_size: .
d_call: .
v_call: TRBV9
cdr3_aa: CASSPRGEREPGEQFF
cdr3_nt: TGTGCCAGCAGCCCCAGGGGGGAGCGGGAGCCGGGTGAGCAGTTCTTC

j_call: TRBJ2-7
clone_size: .
d_call: TRBD2
v_call: TRBV5-4
cdr3_aa: CASSLSSGADYEQYF
cdr3_nt: TGTGCCAGCAGCTTGAGCAGCGGGGCAGACTACGAGCAGTACTTC

j_call: TRBJ2-1
clone_size: .
d_call: TRBD2
v_call: TRBV30
cdr3_aa: CASRPGSGERGEQFF
cdr3_nt: TGTGCCTCCCGTCCTGGGAGCGGGGAACGGGGTGAGCAGTTCTTC

j_call: TRBJ2-7
clone_size: .
d_call: .
v_call: TRBV15
cdr3_aa: CATSRDRGRGGYEQYF
cdr3_nt: TGTGCCACCAGCAGAGATCGTGGCAGGGGCGGATACGAGCAGTACTTC

j_call: TRBJ2-1
clone_size: .
d_call: TRBD2
v_call: TRBV7-2
cdr3_aa: CASSSGLAGYGEQFF
cdr3_nt: TGTGCCAGCAGCTCGGGACTAGCGGGATACGGTGAGCAGTTCTTC

j_call: TRBJ1-1
clone_size: .
d_call: .
v_call: TRBV5-1
cdr3_aa: CASSPTGGSTEAFF
cdr3_nt: TGCGCCAGCAGCCCCACGGGAGGCTCGACTGAAGCTTTCTTT

j_call: TRBJ2-1
clone_size: .
d_call: TRBD1
v_call: TRBV5-1
cdr3_aa: CASSLERQGRDEQFF
cdr3_nt: TGCGCCAGCAGCTTAGAACGACAGGGGCGGGATGAGCAGTTCTTC

j_call: TRBJ1-1
clone_size: .
d_call: .
v_call: TRBV6-5
cdr3_aa: CASSYRGLGTEAFF
cdr3_nt: TGTGCCAGCAGTTACCGGGGACTAGGGACTGAAGCTTTCTTT

j_call: TRBJ2-7
clone_size: .
d_call: .
v_call: TRBV2
cdr3_aa: CASSRQVTYEQYF
cdr3_nt: TGTGCCAGCAGTCGACAGGTAACCTACGAGCAGTACTTC